In this sample, the clone carrying this TCR beta chain turned up a few times. This CDR3 has 15 amino acids. Germline V gene sequence: CDR1 MNHNS, CDR2 SASEGT. Trimming took 7 bases from V and 4 from J, leaving 18 bases between them. This entry is derived from a study of identical twins. Each cDNA held unique molecular identifiers, and template switching gave it a universal primer site. Using its own MiXCR run on the 5' RACE reads, TCRdb lists one record per CDR3 protein. The sample holds about 220,000 distinct CDR3 sequences, approximately 9% seen once. The chain has TRBV6-1 and TRBJ2-3, with TRBD1 as a possible D gene (5 bases). Sequencing used memory (CD45RO+) T cells sorted from blood. The receptor was derived from a woman younger than 30 in good health. CDR3: CASKGQTSGADTQYF. The CDR3 DNA follows: TGTGCCAGCAAGGGGCAAACCTCTGGCGCAGATACGCAGTATTTT.